This paragraph covers one TCR beta chain sequence. Its cognate antigen is unknown. The sample holds other DNA sequences that translate to the same CDR3. These data come from a study of OX40 agonist ivuxolimab in advanced cancers. Points from the study as a whole: With doses of 0.1-3.0 mg/kg, partial responders showed among the lowest clonal expansion.

Assay used: immunoSEQ multiplex PCR; TCRdb lists only in-frame clones, some missing. The sample holds fewer than 100,000 clones; about nine tenths are singletons and the top ten take 6.2%. Looked up from germline, CDR1 is LNHDA and CDR2 is SQIVND (reference sequence). V shed 5 bases, J shed 1 base, and the junction held 7 bases outside the gene matches. The CDR3 has 15 residues. This chain links TRBV19 with TRBJ1-1; 7 bases are a match to TRBD1. The clonotype was recovered from an adult with an advanced solid tumor such as melanoma, head and neck, liver or kidney cancer. The sample was CD4+ or CD8+ T cells sorted from blood, taken in a trial of the OX40 agonist ivuxolimab. In DNA form, the CDR3 reads TGTGCCAGTAGTTCCCCTCGGACAGGGAACACTGAAGCTTTCTTT. Its translation is CASSSPRTGNTEAFF.